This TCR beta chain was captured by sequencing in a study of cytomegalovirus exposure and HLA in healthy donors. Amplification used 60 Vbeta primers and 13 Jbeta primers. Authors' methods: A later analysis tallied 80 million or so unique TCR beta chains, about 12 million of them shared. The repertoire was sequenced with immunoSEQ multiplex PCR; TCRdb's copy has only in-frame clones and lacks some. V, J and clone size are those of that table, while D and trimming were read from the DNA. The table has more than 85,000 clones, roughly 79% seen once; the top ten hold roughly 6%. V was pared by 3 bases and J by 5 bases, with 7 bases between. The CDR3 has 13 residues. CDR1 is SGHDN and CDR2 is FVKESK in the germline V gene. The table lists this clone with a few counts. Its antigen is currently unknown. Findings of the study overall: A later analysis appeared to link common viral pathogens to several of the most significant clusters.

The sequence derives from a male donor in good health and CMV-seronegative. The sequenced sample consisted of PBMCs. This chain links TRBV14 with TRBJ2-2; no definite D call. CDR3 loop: CASSQTPTGELFF. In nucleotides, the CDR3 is TGTGCCAGCAGCCAGACACCGACCGGGGAGCTGTTTTTT.